Listed here are 24 T cell receptor beta chains from one sample, sequenced in a study of beta chain features in type 1 diabetes. For these receptors, no antigen is known. Notes on the study in general: Shorter TCRB CDR3s, moderately but significantly so, marked every one of the four CD4+ subsets in Type 1 diabetes patients.

Sequencing targeted expressed TCRB transcripts, as all isolated RNA had been reverse transcribed. Clones were read by immunoSEQ multiplex PCR, and TCRdb kept only the in-frame ones, dropping some. Of a few hundred thousand clones in the sample, 8.5% to 10% were seen once. Sequencing was performed on central memory CD4+ T cells from blood. Receptors originate from a man aged 25 to 40 with type 1 diabetes.

In this sample, this clone turned up a few times. This sequence joins TRBV19 and TRBJ2-2; no clear D. The germline V gene encodes CDR1 LNHDA and CDR2 SQIVND (reference sequence). This CDR3 has 14 amino acids. The ends were cut back, 4 bases at V and 5 bases at J, with 11 bases in the middle. The CDR3, as DNA: TGTGCCAGTAGTACCCCCACCAGTACCGGGGAGCTGTTTTTT. Amino acid sequence: CASSTPTSTGELFF.

The chain uses TRBV4-3 and TRBJ2-5; TRBD1 matches at 8 bases. CDR3 length: 16 amino acids. The germline V gene has CDR1 LGHNA and CDR2 YSLEER. Losses at the gene ends were 4 bases for V and 1 base for J; bases not matched to a gene: 8. CDR3 nucleotides: TGCGCCAGCAGCCCCGGGACAGGTCAAACCCAAGAGACCCAGTACTTC. Translated, it gives CASSPGTGQTQETQYF.

The DNA for the CDR3 is TGCAGTGCTCCTCGGGAGACCCAGTACTTC. Its translation: CSAPRETQYF. This rearrangement joins TRBV20-1 to TRBJ2-5; unclear D gene. The CDR3 is 10 residues long. In germline, CDR1 is DFQATT, CDR2 SNEGSKA (reference sequence). V was shortened by 5 bases and J by 5 bases, with 6 bases between the two germline ends.

The gene calls are TRBV5-1 and TRBJ2-7; TRBD1 might be the D (5 bases). CDR1 and CDR2 (germline): SGHRS, YFSETQ. This CDR3 is 15 amino acids long. V was shortened by 2 bases and J by 0 bases, with 12 bases between the two germline ends. The CDR3, as DNA: TGCGCCAGCAGCTTTACAGGCCTGAGCTCCTACGAGCAGTACTTC. Translation gives CASSFTGLSSYEQYF.

In this sample, this clone turned up many times. The chain employs TRBV6-6 and TRBJ2-7; 13 bases line up with TRBD2. CDR1 is MNHNY, CDR2 SVGAGI, per germline (reference sequence). The CDR3 runs 14 residues. The J segment lost 7 bases and the V segment lost 5 bases, leaving 5 bases of the junction unmatched. CDR3 sequence: CASSPGTSGAEQYF. In DNA form, the CDR3 reads TGTGCCAGCAGTCCTGGGACTAGCGGGGCTGAGCAGTACTTC.

This clone was seen only a few times. This chain joins TRBV29-1 and TRBJ2-3; perhaps TRBD1 as D (5 bases). Trimming stripped 6 bases from V and 4 bases from J, with 8 bases between. The CDR3 consists of 11 residues. Germline V gene data show CDR1 as SQVTM and CDR2 as ANQGSEA. CDR3 in DNA: TGCAGCGTCATACAGGCAGATACGCAGTATTTT. Translation: CSVIQADTQYF.

This clone was counted at least ten times. The gene calls are TRBV7-3 and TRBJ1-2; TRBD1 might be the D (5 bases). The V gene's germline CDR1 is SGHTA and CDR2 FQGTGA. The CDR3 has 22 residues. With 4 bases removed from V and 2 bases from J, the gap between germline ends came to 35 bases. The CDR3 sequence is CASSSKPGLSDAAPSLNYGYTF. In DNA form, the CDR3 reads TGTGCCAGCAGCTCGAAGCCGGGACTCTCAGACGCAGCCCCCTCTTTGAACTATGGCTACACCTTC.

This chain uses TRBV29-1 with TRBJ2-3, with 10 bases that match TRBD1. The CDR3 is made up of 14 amino acids. The J segment lost 1 base and the V segment lost 8 bases, leaving 6 bases of the junction unmatched. Germline V gene lookup returns CDR1 SQVTM and CDR2 ANQGSEA. Here the CDR3 DNA reads TGCAGCTCAACCGGGACAGGGGGCACAGATACGCAGTATTTT. Its translation: CSSTGTGGTDTQYF.

The V gene is TRBV11-2, the J gene TRBJ2-2; 7 bases fit TRBD1. Per germline, CDR1 SGHAT and CDR2 FQNNGV. This CDR3 is built from 16 residues. The V and J ends lost 7 bases and 0 bases, in that order; junction bases with no gene match: 8. CDR3 region: CASTQDRLANTGELFF. DNA for the CDR3: TGTGCCAGCACCCAGGACAGGCTTGCGAACACCGGGGAGCTGTTTTTT.

Only a few counts were recorded for this clone. V gene TRBV18 combines with J gene TRBJ1-1; D may be TRBD1 (5 bases). The CDR3 is 16 residues long. The V end lost 1 base, the J end lost 0 bases, and 12 bases lay between the germline ends. CDR1 is KGHSH, CDR2 LQKENI, per germline. The DNA of the CDR3 is TGTGCCAGCTCACCACAATCCGGGGCAATGAACACTGAAGCTTTCTTT. This translates into CASSPQSGAMNTEAFF.

This clone was seen a few times. The rearrangement joins TRBV10-2 to TRBJ1-3; D unresolved. The CDR3 sequence is 15 residues long. Trimming shortened V by 6 bases and J by 0 bases, and 12 bases separated the two germline ends. From germline, CDR1 is WSHSY and CDR2 SAAADI. The CDR3 bases are TGCGCCAGCAGCCCGGACTGGAGCTCTGGAAACACCATATATTTT. Protein sequence: CASSPDWSSGNTIYF.

This clone was counted many times. The chain uses TRBV11-2 and TRBJ2-5, with 11 bases fitting TRBD2. V lost 5 bases to trimming and J lost 5 bases; unmatched junction nucleotides: 7. This CDR3 is built from 15 residues. CDR1 is SGHAT, CDR2 FQNNGV, per germline. The CDR3 protein is CASSLRLAGKETQYF. In DNA form, the CDR3 reads TGTGCCAGCAGCCTCCGACTAGCGGGAAAGGAGACCCAGTACTTC. Based on the CDR3 plus reference TRBV11-2 and TRBJ2-5, the full variable domain is EAGVAQSPRYKIIEKRQSVAFWCNPISGHATLYWYQQILGQGPKLLIQFQNNGVVDDSQLPKDRFSAERLKGVDSTLKIQPAKLEDSAVYLCASSLRLAGKETQYFGPGTRLLVL.

The chain couples TRBV14 to TRBJ2-5, with TRBD2 identical over 11 bases. V shed 3 bases, J shed 13 bases, and the junction held 13 bases outside the gene matches. This CDR3 is built from 15 residues. In germline, CDR1 is SGHDN, CDR2 FVKESK. CDR3 in DNA: TGTGCCAGCAGCCACCCGGGACTAGCGGCACCCGAAGCGTACTTC. This translates into CASSHPGLAAPEAYF.

Note on this clone: A far larger clone differs by one base, so this is likely a read error. The same CDR3 arises from other DNA sequences in this sample as well. J is TRBJ2-7 and V is TRBV30; no definite D call. The V gene lost 3 bases and the J gene lost 1 base, with 4 bases spanning the gap. This CDR3 has 11 amino acids. CDR1 GTSNPN and CDR2 SVGIG come from the germline V gene (reference sequence). CDR3: CAWSVSYEQYF. The DNA for the CDR3 is TGTGCCTGGAGCGTATCCTACGAGCAGTACTTC.

This clone was observed many times. The chain uses TRBV7-2 and TRBJ2-1, with 10 bases matching TRBD2. Looked up from germline, CDR1 is SGHTA and CDR2 is FQGNSA. After removal of 5 bases from V and 7 bases from J, the junction contained 8 bases not matched to a gene. CDR3 size: 15 residues. In DNA, the CDR3 is TGTGCCAGCAGCCTCGCAGCGGGAGGGCCAAATGAGCAGTTCTTC. Amino acid sequence: CASSLAAGGPNEQFF.

The chain recombines TRBV9 with TRBJ2-2, with 8 bases matching TRBD2. Germline-derived CDR1 and CDR2 are SGDLS and YYNGEE. The CDR3 is 15 residues long. Losses at the gene ends were 1 base for V and 4 bases for J; bases not matched to a gene: 3. The CDR3 DNA follows: TGTGCCAGCAGCGTAAGTCTAGCGGGCACCGGGGAGCTGTTTTTT. Translated: CASSVSLAGTGELFF.

This clone was seen a few times. V usage is TRBV7-2 and J usage is TRBJ2-4, with 7 bases aligning to TRBD2. This CDR3 is 14 amino acids long. Looked up from germline, CDR1 is SGHTA and CDR2 is FQGNSA. The trim removed 3 bases at V and 6 bases at J, leaving 5 bases unmatched. CDR3 sequence: CASSFTAGLNIQYF. For the CDR3, the DNA is TGTGCCAGCAGCTTCACAGCGGGACTAAACATTCAGTACTTC.

V gene TRBV5-1 combines with J gene TRBJ1-5; TRBD1 might be the D (5 bases). V lost 3 bases to trimming and J lost 1 base, with 11 bases between them. This CDR3 contains 15 residues. Germline lookup yields CDR1 SGHRS and CDR2 YFSETQ. The CDR3, as DNA: TGCGCCAGCAGCTGGCTTGGGGGGAGCAATCAGCCCCAGCATTTT. Translating it yields CASSWLGGSNQPQHF.

This rearrangement joins TRBV2 to TRBJ2-2; either TRBD1 or TRBD2 may supply D (5 bases each). In germline, CDR1 is SNHLY, CDR2 FYNNEI. The CDR3 totals 14 residues. Between the trimmed V and J ends, which lost 6 bases and 2 bases, there was a span of 10 bases. The CDR3 coding sequence is TGTGCCAGCAGGGCCGGGACCAACACCGGGGAGCTGTTTTTT. Its translation: CASRAGTNTGELFF.

The chain uses TRBV6-5 and TRBJ2-7; D unresolved. V was shortened by 7 bases and J by 4 bases, with 8 bases between the two germline ends. There are 11 residues in the CDR3. The germline gives CDR1 MNHEY, CDR2 SVGAGI. The CDR3 loop reads CASMGRYEQYF. CDR3 in DNA: TGTGCCAGCATGGGCCGATACGAGCAGTACTTC.

The chain carries TRBV5-6 and TRBJ2-1; the D is unclear. The CDR3 loop spans 12 amino acids. Germline V gene data show CDR1 as SGHDT and CDR2 as YYEEEE. The V gene lost 4 bases and the J gene lost 6 bases, with 8 bases spanning the gap. DNA for the CDR3: TGTGCCAGCAGCCTCACACGCAATGAGCAGTTCTTC. This translates into CASSLTRNEQFF.

This clone was seen many times. CDR3 in amino acids: CASSLLEGQADTQYF. For the CDR3, the DNA is TGTGCCAGTTCTCTCTTGGAGGGTCAGGCAGATACGCAGTATTTT. This chain links TRBV19 with TRBJ2-3, with D possibly being TRBD2 (6 bases). Trimming left V 8 bases short and J 4 bases short, with 19 bases between. CDR1 and CDR2 from the germline V gene are LNHDA and SQIVND (reference sequence). The CDR3 runs 15 residues.

The V and J genes are TRBV7-9 and TRBJ1-2; 10 bases map to TRBD1. The CDR3 has 16 amino acids. CDR1 SEHNR and CDR2 FQNEAQ come from the germline V gene (reference sequence). Unmatched junction bases numbered 6, after V lost 4 bases and J lost 1 base. In DNA, the CDR3 is TGTGCCAGCAGCTACGGACAGGGGGTAATTAACTATGGCTACACCTTC. It is translated as CASSYGQGVINYGYTF.

The V and J genes are TRBV28 and TRBJ2-5; 8 bases are a match to TRBD1. The CDR3 length is 15 residues. Trimming at V came to 6 bases and at J to 11 bases, leaving 17 bases not matched to a gene. Germline V gene lookup returns CDR1 MDHEN and CDR2 SYDVKM. The CDR3 sequence is CASSRSDRAALGQYF. CDR3 bases: TGTGCCAGCAGCCGCTCGGACAGGGCTGCCCTTGGGCAGTACTTC.